These 30 T cell receptor beta chains were sequenced from one sample in a study of T cell repertoires in cytomegalovirus infection. TCRdb analysed the reads with MiXCR anew, one entry per CDR3 protein. Among approximately 150,000 distinct CDR3 sequences listed, less than 25% were seen once. These receptors have no identified antigens. This sample comprised CD8+ T cells from cultured PBMCs, obtained from culture after CMV antigen stimulation. These receptors originate from a human donor in good health (CMV status not recorded). Some clones in this sample may be carry-over from other donors' samples.

This clonotype was detected a few times. V gene TRBV20-1 combines with J gene TRBJ1-5, with D unresolved. Trimming took 1 base from V and 0 from J, leaving 10 bases between them. Germline CDR1 reads DFQATT; CDR2 reads SNEGSKA (reference sequence). This CDR3 is 15 amino acids long. The CDR3 reads CSARAVSYSNQPQHF. CDR3 DNA: TGCAGTGCTAGAGCGGTTTCTTATAGCAATCAGCCCCAGCATTTT.

This clonotype was seen only a few times. V and J are TRBV7-8 and TRBJ1-2, with 7 bases matching TRBD1. This CDR3 region has 16 residues. Germline-derived CDR1 and CDR2 are SGHVS and FQNEAQ. The junction had 11 bases not matched to a gene; V was cut back by 4 bases and J by 3 bases. CDR3 in amino acids: CASSSTDRAGHYGYTF. CDR3 in DNA: TGTGCCAGCAGCTCGACCGACAGGGCAGGTCACTATGGCTACACCTTC.

This clonotype was picked up a small number of times. The genes are TRBV6-1 and TRBJ1-5; D remains ambiguous. The V gene lost 2 bases and the J gene lost 0 bases, with 14 bases spanning the gap. Looked up from germline, CDR1 is MNHNS and CDR2 is SASEGT. The CDR3 totals 17 residues. The DNA of the CDR3 is TGTGCCAGCAGTGAACTTGGACGGCCCTATAGCAATCAGCCCCAGCATTTT. Translating gives CASSELGRPYSNQPQHF.

The chain carries TRBV7-6 and TRBJ2-7; 10 bases are a match to TRBD2. Looked up from germline, CDR1 is SGHVS and CDR2 is FNYEAQ. The V segment lost 5 bases and the J segment 5 bases; nucleotides outside the gene matches: 9. This CDR3 has 15 amino acids. CDR3: CASSPAGTSVNEQYF. CDR3 nucleotide sequence: TGTGCCAGCAGCCCGGCGGGGACTAGCGTCAACGAGCAGTACTTC.

The rearrangement links TRBV7-6 to TRBJ2-7, with 7 bases that match TRBD1. Germline trimming cut 6 bases from V and 5 bases from J; bases unmatched to any gene: 22. CDR1 SGHVS and CDR2 FNYEAQ come from the germline V gene. The CDR3 extends over 18 amino acids. The CDR3 spells CASSPKSLGGTELNEQYF. Written as DNA, the CDR3 is TGTGCCAGCAGTCCAAAGAGTCTCGGTGGGACAGAACTTAACGAGCAGTACTTC.

For this clonotype: One junction end does not reproduce the germline sequence, and a read error may be involved. This chain connects TRBV3-1 to TRBJ2-3, with D unresolved. The CDR3 is 15 residues long. Germline V CDR1 and CDR2: LGHDT, YNNKEL (reference sequence). The CDR3 DNA follows: TGTGCCGGCAGCCAAGGGCTGGGTGGCACAGATACGCAGTATTTT. It codes for CAGSQGLGGTDTQYF.

The rearrangement joins TRBV12-3 or TRBV12-4 to TRBJ2-3; D remains ambiguous. The CDR3 consists of 12 residues. V lost 3 bases to trimming and J lost 6 bases, with 7 bases between them. The CDR3 loop reads CASSFRVDTQYF. The CDR3 DNA sequence: TGTGCCAGCAGTTTTAGGGTGGATACGCAGTATTTT.

This clonotype was recorded a few times. This chain connects TRBV6-5 to TRBJ2-5; 10 bases align to TRBD1. This CDR3 is 18 amino acids long. V was pared by 5 bases and J by 0 bases, with 12 bases of the junction left unmatched. The germline CDR1 and CDR2 sequences are MNHEY and SVGAGI. This CDR3 reads CASSRTSGQGEYQETQYF. The CDR3 DNA reads TGTGCCAGCAGTCGAACTTCAGGACAGGGGGAGTACCAAGAGACCCAGTACTTC.

The V and J genes are TRBV27 and TRBJ2-7; the D gene is possibly TRBD2 (5 bases). The CDR3 runs to 13 residues. Trimming stripped 3 bases from V and 0 bases from J, with 6 bases between. The germline V gene encodes CDR1 MNHEY and CDR2 SMNVEV (reference sequence). CDR3 in DNA: TGTGCCAGCAGTTTCCGGGACTCCTACGAGCAGTACTTC. It translates to CASSFRDSYEQYF.

The CDR3 DNA follows: TGTGCCACCAGTGTAGGGTACGAGCAGTACTTC. Protein: CATSVGYEQYF. J is TRBJ2-7 and V is TRBV24-1; no definite D call. CDR3 length equals 11 residues. Germline loops: CDR1 KGHDR, CDR2 SFDVKD. V was shortened by 5 bases and J by 4 bases, with 5 bases between the two germline ends.

This clonotype came up a few times. V usage is TRBV6-2 or TRBV6-3 and J usage is TRBJ2-1, with 8 bases matching TRBD1. Germline CDR1 is MNHEY and CDR2 is SVGEGT. Germline trimming cut 7 bases from V and 9 bases from J; bases unmatched to any gene: 8. This CDR3 has 13 residues. The CDR3: CASTLQGAGEQFF. The CDR3 nucleotides are TGTGCCAGCACCCTTCAGGGGGCTGGTGAGCAGTTCTTC.

The chain uses TRBV7-6 and TRBJ2-1; D is perhaps TRBD1 (6 bases). In germline, CDR1 is SGHVS, CDR2 FNYEAQ. V was cut by 5 bases and J by 4 bases, with 12 bases left in between. This CDR3 spans 14 amino acids. The DNA of the CDR3 is TGTGCCAGCAGCCCCTACACAGGGTACAATGAGCAGTTCTTC. Amino acid sequence: CASSPYTGYNEQFF.

The chain links TRBV9 to TRBJ2-7, with TRBD1 identical over 7 bases. J lost 4 bases, V lost 3 bases, and 10 bases had no gene match. The CDR3 sequence is 15 residues long. CDR1 and CDR2 (germline): SGDLS, YYNGEE. The CDR3 DNA follows: TGTGCCAGCAGCGGAGGATGGGACAGACAATACGAGCAGTACTTC. This translates into CASSGGWDRQYEQYF.

This sequence joins TRBV7-6 and TRBJ2-3; D is tentatively TRBD1 or TRBD2 (6 bases each). With 0 bases removed from V and 2 bases from J, the gap between germline ends came to 12 bases. This CDR3 contains 16 residues. The germline CDR1 and CDR2 sequences are SGHVS and FNYEAQ. CDR3 bases: TGTGCCAGCAGCTTAGCTCTTCGGGGGCTCACAGATACGCAGTATTTT. Its translation: CASSLALRGLTDTQYF.

This clonotype occurred a few times. This chain connects TRBV6-5 to TRBJ1-2; D not certain. The CDR3 has 15 residues. Between the trimmed V and J ends, which lost 2 bases and 7 bases, there was a span of 17 bases. In germline, CDR1 is MNHEY, CDR2 SVGAGI. The CDR3 DNA reads TGTGCCAGCAGTTACACAGAAGGACTTAGCAGTGGCTACACCTTC. Protein: CASSYTEGLSSGYTF.

This clonotype has just a few counts. The CDR3 DNA follows: TGCAGTGCTCGTCCTCGGGACAGTAGCTCCTATAATTCACCCCTCCACTTT. This codes for CSARPRDSSSYNSPLHF. J is TRBJ1-6 and V is TRBV20-1, with 7 positions matching TRBD1. CDR3 length equals 17 residues. Trimming at V came to 5 bases and at J to 0 bases, leaving 10 bases not matched to a gene. Germline assignment: CDR1 DFQATT and CDR2 SNEGSKA (reference sequence).

This CDR3 reads CASSDRGDYGYTF. CDR3 nucleotides: TGTGCCAGCAGTGACAGGGGGGACTATGGCTACACCTTC. The chain combines TRBV27 with TRBJ1-2; 9 bases match TRBD1. V lost 5 bases to trimming and J lost 3 bases; unmatched junction nucleotides: 1. Germline V lookup: CDR1 MNHEY, CDR2 SMNVEV (reference sequence). The CDR3 extends over 13 amino acids.

The gene calls are TRBV11-2 and TRBJ2-5; perhaps TRBD2 as D (6 bases). The CDR3 spans 14 residues. Germline CDR1 is SGHAT and CDR2 is FQNNGV. Trimming cost V 5 bases and J 2 bases, with 12 bases left between them. The CDR3 is CASSRPGAQETQYF. DNA of the CDR3: TGTGCCAGCAGCCGTCCGGGAGCGCAAGAGACCCAGTACTTC.

There are a few counts of this clonotype. The chain has TRBV12-3 or TRBV12-4 and TRBJ2-7; 7 nucleotides align to TRBD2. Trimming at V came to 4 bases and at J to 5 bases, leaving 14 bases not matched to a gene. This CDR3 is 16 amino acids long. CDR3 DNA: TGTGCCAGCAGTTACTTTGGGACTACCGGTGACGACGAGCAGTACTTC. Translated, it gives CASSYFGTTGDDEQYF.

V is TRBV28 and J is TRBJ1-2; 7 nucleotides match TRBD1. The V gene's germline CDR1 is MDHEN and CDR2 SYDVKM. Trimming cost V 4 bases and J 8 bases; bases outside gene matches: 13. The CDR3 consists of 15 residues. The CDR3 spells CASSWDTGEARGYTF. In nucleotides, the CDR3 is TGTGCCAGCAGTTGGGACACAGGGGAGGCGCGAGGCTACACCTTC.

In this sample, this clonotype turned up many times. V usage is TRBV6-1 and J usage is TRBJ2-3, with 10 bases identical to TRBD2. The J segment lost 1 base and the V segment lost 3 bases, leaving 4 bases of the junction unmatched. The V gene's germline CDR1 is MNHNS and CDR2 SASEGT. This CDR3 comprises 16 residues. The CDR3 protein is CASSELAGGRTDTQYF. DNA for the CDR3: TGTGCCAGCAGTGAGTTAGCGGGGGGTCGCACAGATACGCAGTATTTT.

This rearrangement joins TRBV15 to TRBJ1-2; D remains ambiguous. V lost 0 bases and J lost 8, with 13 bases in between. The CDR3 has 14 residues. CDR1 is LNHNV and CDR2 is YYDKDF in the germline V gene (reference sequence). The DNA of the CDR3 is TGTGCCACCAGCAGAGATCAGGCGGATTACGGCTACACCTTC. It translates to CATSRDQADYGYTF.

This chain uses TRBV11-2 with TRBJ2-7, with D uncertain. The CDR3 runs 14 residues. Deletions cut 2 bases from V and 0 bases from J, with 8 bases between. CDR1 is SGHAT and CDR2 is FQNNGV in the germline V gene. In DNA, the CDR3 is TGTGCCAGCAGCTTATTCGATAGCTCCTACGAGCAGTACTTC. Amino acids: CASSLFDSSYEQYF. Together with reference TRBV11-2 and TRBJ2-7, the CDR3 gives the full variable domain: EAGVAQSPRYKIIEKRQSVAFWCNPISGHATLYWYQQILGQGPKLLIQFQNNGVVDDSQLPKDRFSAERLKGVDSTLKIQPAKLEDSAVYLCASSLFDSSYEQYFGPGTRLTVT.

This clonotype was counted only a few times. This chain joins TRBV12-3 or TRBV12-4 and TRBJ2-7, with 7 bases aligning to TRBD1. The V gene end was trimmed by 5 bases and the J gene end by 5 bases; junction bases not matched to a gene: 6. The CDR3 runs to 13 residues. In nucleotides, the CDR3 is TGTGCCAGCAGTAGGGGACAGAACGACGAGCAGTACTTC. It translates to CASSRGQNDEQYF.

This clonotype was picked up a small number of times. CDR3 residues: CASSQAATGMGRTEAFF. CDR3 nucleotides: TGCGCCAGCAGCCAAGCAGCGACAGGGATGGGCAGAACTGAAGCTTTCTTT. This sequence joins TRBV4-1 and TRBJ1-1; 7 bases are a match to TRBD1. The germline V gene encodes CDR1 MGHRA and CDR2 YSYEKL. V shed 1 base, J shed 5 bases, and the junction held 13 bases outside the gene matches. This CDR3 is 17 amino acids long.

The chain employs TRBV6-8 and TRBJ2-1, with D uncertain. Germline V gene lookup returns CDR1 MNHGY and CDR2 SAAAGT. The CDR3 consists of 9 residues. The V and J ends lost 5 bases and 9 bases respectively, with 2 bases between them. CDR3 region: CASSPEQFF. CDR3 nucleotides: TGTGCCAGCAGTCCTGAGCAGTTCTTC.

A few counts support this clonotype. The rearrangement joins TRBV7-2 to TRBJ2-5, with 7 bases that match TRBD2. V was pared by 1 base and J by 5 bases, with 19 bases of the junction left unmatched. The germline gives CDR1 SGHTA, CDR2 FQGNSA. The CDR3 contains 19 residues. In DNA, the CDR3 is TGTGCCAGCAGCTTAGTTGCGGGACTAATGTCGGATTTGAGTGAGACCCAGTACTTC. Residues: CASSLVAGLMSDLSETQYF.

The V gene is TRBV2, the J gene TRBJ2-3; no clear D gene. This CDR3 is 13 amino acids long. V shed 6 bases and J shed 2 bases, with 9 bases lying between them. CDR1 and CDR2 from the germline V gene are SNHLY and FYNNEI. CDR3 bases: TGTGCCAGCAGAAGAGTGGTCACAGATACGCAGTATTTT. This gives the protein CASRRVVTDTQYF.

The table lists this clonotype with many counts. V gene TRBV12-3 or TRBV12-4 combines with J gene TRBJ1-2; TRBD1 is a possible D gene (5 bases). Trimming pared 1 base from V and 0 bases from J, leaving 9 bases between. The CDR3 extends over 15 amino acids. CDR3: CASSLGQGTNYGYTF. CDR3 nucleotide sequence: TGTGCCAGCAGTTTAGGGCAGGGAACTAACTATGGCTACACCTTC.

This clonotype was counted only a few times. This sequence joins TRBV6-6 and TRBJ2-1, with 7 bases lining up with TRBD2. Germline values: CDR1 MNHNY, CDR2 SVGAGI (reference sequence). This CDR3 is built from 15 residues. V gave up 7 bases and J gave up 2 bases; unmatched junction bases: 8. The CDR3 is CASNRLAGAYNEQFF. The CDR3 DNA sequence: TGTGCCAGCAACCGACTCGCGGGGGCCTACAATGAGCAGTTCTTC.